This T cell receptor (beta chain) came from a study of cytomegalovirus exposure and HLA in healthy donors. Notes on the study in general: Presence/absence comparisons presumed near-even sequencing depth among donors. TCR beta chains numbering approximately 150 were designated cytomegalovirus-associated. For most subjects, TCR beta sequences were reported to predict HLA-A and HLA-B alleles with accuracy.

Use of 60 Vbeta and 13 Jbeta primers characterized the PCR. Assay: immunoSEQ multiplex PCR; the TCRdb copy retains only in-frame clones and omits some. Seen here are some 190,000 clones, over 70% observed once, and the top ten hold about 1.8%. This clone appeared once. Its antigen remains unknown. The V and J ends lost 4 bases and 1 base, in that order; junction bases with no gene match: 9. The germline CDR1 and CDR2 sequences are SGHNT and YYREEE (reference sequence). The CDR3 runs 18 residues. Specimen: PBMCs. This chain links TRBV5-4 with TRBJ2-2; 11 bases map to TRBD2. This receptor was taken from a middle-aged man in good health and CMV-seropositive. The CDR3 bases are TGTGCCAGCAGCCCAGATATAGGGACTAGCGGGAACACCGGGGAGCTGTTTTTT. This encodes CASSPDIGTSGNTGELFF. The entire variable domain, with the rest obtained from reference TRBV5-4 and TRBJ2-2, is as follows: ETGVTQSPTHLIKTRGQQVTLRCSSQSGHNTVSWYQQALGQGPQFIFQYYREEENGRGNFPPRFSGLQFPNYSSELNVNALELDDSALYLCASSPDIGTSGNTGELFFGEGSRLTVL.